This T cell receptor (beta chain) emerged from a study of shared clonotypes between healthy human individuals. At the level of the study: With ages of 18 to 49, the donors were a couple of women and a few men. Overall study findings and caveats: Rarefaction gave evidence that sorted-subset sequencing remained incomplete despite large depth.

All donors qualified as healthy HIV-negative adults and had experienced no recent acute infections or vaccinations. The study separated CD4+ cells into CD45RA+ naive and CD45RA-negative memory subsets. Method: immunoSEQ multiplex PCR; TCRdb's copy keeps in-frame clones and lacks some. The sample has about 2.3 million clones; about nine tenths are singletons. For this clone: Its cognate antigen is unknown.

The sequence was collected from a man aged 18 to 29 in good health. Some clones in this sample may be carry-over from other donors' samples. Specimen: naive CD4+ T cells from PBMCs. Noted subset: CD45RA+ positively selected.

The CDR3 DNA follows: TGTGCCATCAGTGAGTCTTCTAGCGGGAACCACGAGCAGTACTTC. Amino acids: CAISESSSGNHEQYF. The chain combines TRBV10-3 with TRBJ2-5; 9 nucleotides align to TRBD2. The J call may be mistaken, given a closer DNA end match to TRBJ2-7. The germline CDR1 and CDR2 sequences are ENHRY and SYGVKD. The CDR3 has 15 amino acids.